This TCR beta chain is from a study of cytomegalovirus exposure and HLA in healthy donors. The table lists this clone with a count of one. It was with 60 Vbeta and 13 Jbeta primers that the PCR ran. Clones were read by immunoSEQ multiplex PCR, and TCRdb kept only the in-frame ones, dropping some. The repertoire holds 150,000 to 200,000 clones, with about four fifths as singletons. Germline V lookup: CDR1 KGHSH, CDR2 LQKENI. The V gene end was trimmed by 4 bases and the J gene end by 10 bases; junction bases not matched to a gene: 6. The CDR3 has 15 amino acids. The sequencing sample was made of PBMCs. The rearrangement joins TRBV18 to TRBJ1-6; TRBD1 matches 11 bases. The source of this sequence is a man aged 45-60 years in good health and CMV-seronegative. CDR3 protein: CASSLGTGGNSPLHF. CDR3 bases: TGTGCCAGCTCACTGGGGACAGGGGGAAACTCACCCCTCCACTTT.